A single sample is the source of the 20 T cell receptor beta chains below, sequenced in a study of blood T cells in healthy people across ages. With a J-beta primer mix and a sample-barcoded 5' primer, a second PCR ran about 6 to 11 cycles. From the 5' RACE reads, TCRdb called clonotypes with MiXCR, one entry per CDR3 protein. The table has 1.5 million to 1.8 million distinct CDR3 sequences, 35% to 45% seen once. The sequencing input was blood. The receptors were sampled from a woman aged 18-29 years in good health.

In its sample, this clonotype was seen a few times. V usage is TRBV6-1 and J usage is TRBJ2-7; no clear D. The CDR3 is made up of 11 amino acids. From germline, CDR1 is MNHNS and CDR2 SASEGT. The V and J ends lost 8 bases and 6 bases respectively, with 11 bases between them. CDR3 sequence: CASGFGSEQYF. The CDR3 region has the DNA TGTGCCAGCGGTTTCGGATCCGAGCAGTACTTC.

The chain has TRBV20-1 and TRBJ2-1; tentative D call: TRBD2 (6 bases). The CDR3 runs to 15 residues. Trimming left V 0 bases short and J 5 bases short, with 14 bases between. Germline values: CDR1 DFQATT, CDR2 SNEGSKA (reference sequence). Here the CDR3 reads CSARDQGGYDNEQFF. The CDR3 region has the DNA TGCAGTGCTAGAGATCAAGGAGGGTACGACAATGAGCAGTTCTTC.

The chain employs TRBV7-2 and TRBJ2-7; D not certain. V dropped 1 base and J dropped 1 base, with 11 bases sitting between them. The germline gives CDR1 SGHTA, CDR2 FQGNSA. The CDR3 is 15 amino acids. The CDR3 sequence is CASSLDPSVSYEQYF. The CDR3 coding sequence is TGTGCCAGCAGCTTAGATCCGAGCGTTTCCTACGAGCAGTACTTC.

The chain joins TRBV4-1 to TRBJ1-1; D not certain. CDR1 is MGHRA and CDR2 is YSYEKL in the germline V gene. CDR3 length: 16 residues. V lost 1 base, J lost 3 bases, and 15 bases lay in between. CDR3 coding DNA: TGCGCCAGCAGCCAAGTTGGGTGGGATTGGGACACTGAAGCTTTCTTT. This gives the protein CASSQVGWDWDTEAFF.

The CDR3 nucleotides are TGTGCCAGCAGTTTATGGGGGGACAGGGGCTATGGCTACACCTTC. Its protein product is CASSLWGDRGYGYTF. J is TRBJ1-2 and V is TRBV28; 10 bases fit TRBD1. Germline assignment: CDR1 MDHEN and CDR2 SYDVKM. V gave up 0 bases and J gave up 4 bases; unmatched junction bases: 2. The CDR3 covers 15 residues.

CDR3 in DNA: TGTGCCAGCAGCTTAGATAGGGGGGGAAACAATGAGCAGTTCTTC. This translates into CASSLDRGGNNEQFF. The V call is TRBV11-2, the J call TRBJ2-1, with a tentative D call TRBD2 (7 bases). Trimming took off 0 bases at V and 5 bases at J, with 11 bases between the two ends. The CDR3 covers 15 residues. Germline V gives CDR1 SGHAT, CDR2 FQNNGV.

The chain uses TRBV28 and TRBJ1-2; D not certain. CDR3 length equals 14 residues. V was pared by 3 bases and J by 0 bases, with 8 bases between. Germline assignment: CDR1 MDHEN and CDR2 SYDVKM. The CDR3 reads CASSFPGANYGYTF. For the CDR3, the DNA is TGTGCCAGCAGTTTCCCCGGGGCTAACTATGGCTACACCTTC.

This chain uses TRBV5-1 with TRBJ2-5, with 8 bases aligning to TRBD1. V lost 1 base and J lost 4; bases outside the gene matches: 6. This CDR3 contains 15 residues. CDR1 and CDR2 (germline): SGHRS, YFSETQ. The CDR3 here is CASSLMQGASETQYF. CDR3 DNA: TGCGCCAGCAGCTTGATGCAGGGGGCCTCAGAGACCCAGTACTTC.

The chain combines TRBV6-1 with TRBJ2-6, with D unresolved. V was clipped by 5 bases and J by 4 bases, with 21 bases between them. Germline assignment: CDR1 MNHNS and CDR2 SASEGT. The length of the CDR3 is 18 residues. CDR3: CASSHSTTLRAGANVLTF. CDR3 sequence (DNA): TGTGCCAGCAGTCATAGTACTACTCTTAGGGCCGGGGCCAACGTCCTGACTTTC.

The V gene is TRBV6-5, the J gene TRBJ1-1; 12 bases agree with TRBD1. The germline gives CDR1 MNHEY, CDR2 SVGAGI. The CDR3 contains 17 residues. After removal of 6 bases from V and 6 bases from J, the junction contained 14 bases not matched to a gene. The CDR3 bases are TGTGCCAGCAGGGACTCCGGGACAGGGGGCGAGTACGCTGAAGCTTTCTTT. This translates into CASRDSGTGGEYAEAFF.

The chain has TRBV13 and TRBJ1-1; D unresolved. Trimming shortened V by 8 bases and J by 11 bases, and 18 bases separated the two germline ends. Germline lookup yields CDR1 PRHDT and CDR2 FYEKMQ (reference sequence). The CDR3 covers 12 residues. CDR3: CASEGMGSKAFF. The CDR3 nucleotides read TGTGCCAGCGAGGGAATGGGATCCAAGGCTTTCTTT.

Only a few counts were recorded for this clonotype. The chain couples TRBV7-9 to TRBJ2-5; D gene ambiguous. The V and J ends lost 3 bases and 4 bases respectively, with 15 bases between them. Germline CDR1 and CDR2: SEHNR and FQNEAQ (reference sequence). There are 15 residues in the CDR3. The CDR3 DNA reads TGTGCCAGCAGCTTCGCAGGAAGGATGGGAGAGACCCAGTACTTC. Its translation is CASSFAGRMGETQYF.

Points on this clonotype: A much larger clone lies a single base off, so this may be a read error. The genes are TRBV18 and TRBJ2-1; no clear D gene. The DNA end is more similar to TRBJ2-7, so the J call may be wrong. The CDR3 runs to 17 residues. Germline V gene lookup returns CDR1 KGHSH and CDR2 LQKENI. The CDR3 nucleotides read TGTGCCAGCTCACCATTTCTCCAGGACGTTAGCTACAATGAGCAGTACTTC. This encodes CASSPFLQDVSYNEQYF.

This clonotype turned up a few times. Compared with germline, one end of the junction differs, possibly owing to a read error. The J gene is TRBJ1-1, the V gene TRBV20-1; possible D gene TRBD1, 5 bases. Germline V gene lookup returns CDR1 DFQATT and CDR2 SNEGSKA (reference sequence). This CDR3 region has 13 residues. The CDR3 protein is CSASPVGDTEAFF. DNA for the CDR3: TGCAGCGCTAGTCCTGTGGGGGACACTGAAGCTTTCTTT.

This clonotype showed up just once. An end of the junction differs from the germline gene, which may be a read error. The genes are TRBV7-2 and TRBJ2-3, with 13 bases matching TRBD2. CDR3 length: 16 residues. In germline, CDR1 is SGHTA, CDR2 FQGNSA. CDR3 bases: TGTGCCAGCAACCAGGGACTAGCGGGAACAGCAGATGCGCAGTATTTT. Amino acids: CASNQGLAGTADAQYF.

The chain has TRBV2 and TRBJ2-5, with TRBD1 identical over 10 bases. This CDR3 spans 16 amino acids. The germline V gene encodes CDR1 SNHLY and CDR2 FYNNEI. Trimming removed 7 bases from V and 4 bases from J; junction bases left unmatched: 12. The CDR3 reads CASIYTATGGTETQYF. DNA for the CDR3: TGTGCCAGCATCTACACGGCGACAGGGGGCACAGAGACCCAGTACTTC.

This clonotype has just a few counts. The chain uses TRBV7-2 and TRBJ2-3; D may be TRBD1 (6 bases). The CDR3 spans 15 residues. With 5 bases removed from V and 9 bases from J, the gap between germline ends came to 21 bases. Germline-derived CDR1 and CDR2 are SGHTA and FQGNSA. For the CDR3, the DNA is TGTGCCAGCAGCGCTCGGGTGGGGGCGGCTCAGACGCAGTATTTT. Translated: CASSARVGAAQTQYF.

As to this clonotype: The junction departs from germline at one end; a sequencing error may be responsible. The chain uses TRBV6-1 and TRBJ2-3; TRBD2 agrees at 10 bases. The CDR3 spans 16 residues. The germline V gene has CDR1 MNHNS and CDR2 SASEGT. The CDR3 is CASGEVLAGVVDTQYF. The CDR3 nucleotides are TGTGCCAGCGGTGAAGTTCTAGCGGGGGTTGTAGATACGCAGTATTTT.

This clonotype was detected only once. The chain couples TRBV10-3 to TRBJ2-2; no firm D call. Germline V gene sequence: CDR1 ENHRY, CDR2 SYGVKD. V shed 3 bases and J shed 4 bases, with 12 bases lying between them. The CDR3 is made up of 15 amino acids. CDR3 nucleotide sequence: TGTGCCATCAGTGACCCCGTAGACCCCACCGGGGAGCTGTTTTTT. Translated: CAISDPVDPTGELFF.

Only a few counts were recorded for this clonotype. The chain uses TRBV18 and TRBJ2-1, with D perhaps TRBD1 (6 bases). Trimming cost V 4 bases and J 6 bases, with 16 bases left between them. The germline V gene encodes CDR1 KGHSH and CDR2 LQKENI. This CDR3 spans 15 amino acids. The CDR3 region is CASSLDSTGSNEQFF. CDR3 in DNA: TGTGCCAGCTCACTCGACTCGACAGGTTCCAATGAGCAGTTCTTC.